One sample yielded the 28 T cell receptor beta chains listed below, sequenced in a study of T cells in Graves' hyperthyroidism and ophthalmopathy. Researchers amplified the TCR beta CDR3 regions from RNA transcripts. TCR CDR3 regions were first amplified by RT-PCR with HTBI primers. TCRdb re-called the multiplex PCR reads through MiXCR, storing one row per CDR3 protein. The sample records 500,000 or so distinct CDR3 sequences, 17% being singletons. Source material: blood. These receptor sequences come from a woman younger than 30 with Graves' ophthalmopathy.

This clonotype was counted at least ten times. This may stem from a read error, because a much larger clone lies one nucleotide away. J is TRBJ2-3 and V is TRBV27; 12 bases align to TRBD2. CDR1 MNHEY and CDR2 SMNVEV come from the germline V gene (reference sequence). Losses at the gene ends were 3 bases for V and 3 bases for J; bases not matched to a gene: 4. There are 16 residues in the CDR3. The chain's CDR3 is CASSLTSGSVTDTQYF. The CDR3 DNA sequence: TGTGCCAGCAGTTTGACTAGCGGGAGCGTAACAGATACGCAGTATTTT.

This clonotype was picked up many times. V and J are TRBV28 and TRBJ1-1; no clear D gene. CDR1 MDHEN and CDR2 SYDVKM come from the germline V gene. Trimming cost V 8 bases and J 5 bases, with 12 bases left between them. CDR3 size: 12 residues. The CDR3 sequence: CASLVSRTEAFF. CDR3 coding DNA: TGTGCCAGCCTAGTGTCGCGAACTGAAGCTTTCTTT.

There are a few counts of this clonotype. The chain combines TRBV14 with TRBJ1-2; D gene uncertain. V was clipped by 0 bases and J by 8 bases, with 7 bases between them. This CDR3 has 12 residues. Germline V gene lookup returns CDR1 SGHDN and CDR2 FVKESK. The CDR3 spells CASSQDSSGYTF. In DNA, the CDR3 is TGTGCCAGCAGCCAAGATTCCAGCGGCTACACCTTC.

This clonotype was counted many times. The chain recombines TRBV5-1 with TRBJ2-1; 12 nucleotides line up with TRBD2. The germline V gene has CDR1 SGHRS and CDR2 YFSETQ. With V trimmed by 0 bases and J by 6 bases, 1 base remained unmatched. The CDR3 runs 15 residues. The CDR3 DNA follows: TGCGCCAGCAGCTTGGCTAGCGGGAGGGCCAATGAGCAGTTCTTC. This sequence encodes CASSLASGRANEQFF.

CDR3 nucleotide sequence: TGTGCCAGCAGTGAAGCCACGGGACAGGCTCAGCCCCAGCATTTT. Encoded protein: CASSEATGQAQPQHF. This rearrangement joins TRBV6-1 to TRBJ1-5; 8 bases are shared with TRBD1. V was clipped by 0 bases and J by 6 bases; unmatched bases: 4. Per the germline V gene, CDR1 is MNHNS and CDR2 is SASEGT. The CDR3 is 15 residues long.

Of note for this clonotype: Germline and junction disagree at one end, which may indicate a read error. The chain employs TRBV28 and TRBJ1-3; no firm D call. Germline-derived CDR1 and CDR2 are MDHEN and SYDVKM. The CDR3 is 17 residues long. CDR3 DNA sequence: TGTGCCAGCAGTCGCATGGAAGAGGTGATCTCTGGAAGCACCATATATTTT. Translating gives CASSRMEEVISGSTIYF.

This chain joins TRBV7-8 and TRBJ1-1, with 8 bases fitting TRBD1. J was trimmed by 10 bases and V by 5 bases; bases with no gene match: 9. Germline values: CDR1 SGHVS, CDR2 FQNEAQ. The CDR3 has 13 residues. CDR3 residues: CASSGGQAIGAFF. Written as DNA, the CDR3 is TGTGCCAGCAGCGGGGGACAGGCGATAGGAGCTTTCTTT.

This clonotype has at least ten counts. CDR3 in amino acids: CASSLTSFIGQGTNTEAFF. The CDR3 bases are TGTGCCAGCAGTCTTACGTCGTTCATAGGACAGGGGACGAACACTGAAGCTTTCTTT. The gene calls are TRBV28 and TRBJ1-1; 9 nucleotides align to TRBD1. Germline trimming cut 5 bases from V and 1 base from J; bases unmatched to any gene: 17. This CDR3 is built from 19 residues. Germline CDR1 reads MDHEN; CDR2 reads SYDVKM.

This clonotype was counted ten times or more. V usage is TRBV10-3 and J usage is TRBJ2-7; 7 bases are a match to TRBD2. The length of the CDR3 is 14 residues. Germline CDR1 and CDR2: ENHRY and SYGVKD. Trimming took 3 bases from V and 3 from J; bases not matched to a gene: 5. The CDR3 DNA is TGTGCCATCAGTGAAGGGGAGGGCTACTACGAGCAGTACTTC. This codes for CAISEGEGYYEQYF.

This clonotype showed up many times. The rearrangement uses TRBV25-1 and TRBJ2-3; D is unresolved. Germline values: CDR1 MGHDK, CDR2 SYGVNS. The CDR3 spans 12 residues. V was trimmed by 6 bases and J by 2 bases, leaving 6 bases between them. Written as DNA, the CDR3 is TGTGCCAGCAGCTCCAACACAGATACGCAGTATTTT. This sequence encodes CASSSNTDTQYF.

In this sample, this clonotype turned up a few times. In DNA form, the CDR3 reads TGTGCCAGCAGCTTCATGCTCCGGGACAGTGAAGCTTTCTTT. It is translated as CASSFMLRDSEAFF. The rearrangement joins TRBV5-5 to TRBJ1-1, with 7 bases matching TRBD1. The length of the CDR3 is 14 residues. Unmatched junction bases numbered 8, after V lost 2 bases and J lost 7 bases. Germline V CDR1 and CDR2: SGHKS, YYEKEE (reference sequence).

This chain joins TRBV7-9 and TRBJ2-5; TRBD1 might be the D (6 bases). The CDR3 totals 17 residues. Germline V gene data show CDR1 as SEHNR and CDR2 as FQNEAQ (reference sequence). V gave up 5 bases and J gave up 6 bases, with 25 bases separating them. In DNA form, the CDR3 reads TGTGCCAGCAGCCCAGGGGTCCTTAAACGGTCGTGGAAGACCCAGTACTTC. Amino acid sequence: CASSPGVLKRSWKTQYF.

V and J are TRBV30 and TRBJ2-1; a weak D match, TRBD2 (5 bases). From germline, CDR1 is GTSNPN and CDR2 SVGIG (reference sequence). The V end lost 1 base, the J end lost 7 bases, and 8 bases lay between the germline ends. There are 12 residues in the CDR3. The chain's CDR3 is CAWSGGFNEQFF. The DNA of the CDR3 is TGTGCCTGGAGTGGAGGGTTTAATGAGCAGTTCTTC.

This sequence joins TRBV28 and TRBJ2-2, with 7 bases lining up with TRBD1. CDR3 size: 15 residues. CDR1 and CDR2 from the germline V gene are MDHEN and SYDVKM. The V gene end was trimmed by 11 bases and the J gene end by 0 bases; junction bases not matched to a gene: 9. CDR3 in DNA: TGTGCCGGTCGACAGGGATCCGCGAACACCGGGGAGCTGTTTTTT. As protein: CAGRQGSANTGELFF.

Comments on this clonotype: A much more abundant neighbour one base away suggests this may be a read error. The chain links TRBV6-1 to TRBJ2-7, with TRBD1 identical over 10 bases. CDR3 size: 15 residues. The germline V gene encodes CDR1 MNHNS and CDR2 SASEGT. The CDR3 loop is CASSGPGTGAYEQCF. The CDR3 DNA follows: TGTGCCAGCAGTGGTCCCGGGACAGGGGCCTACGAGCAGTGCTTC.

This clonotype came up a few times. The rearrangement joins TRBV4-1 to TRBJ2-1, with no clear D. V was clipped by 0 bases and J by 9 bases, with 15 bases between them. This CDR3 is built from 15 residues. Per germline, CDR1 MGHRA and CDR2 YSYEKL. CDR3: CASSQEKRATVEQFF. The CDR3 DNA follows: TGCGCCAGCAGCCAAGAAAAACGCGCGACGGTTGAGCAGTTCTTC.

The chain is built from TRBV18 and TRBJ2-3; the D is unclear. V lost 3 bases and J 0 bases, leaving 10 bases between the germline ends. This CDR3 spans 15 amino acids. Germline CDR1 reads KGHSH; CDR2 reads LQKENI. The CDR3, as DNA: TGTGCCAGCTCACCGGAACAGATTAGCACAGATACGCAGTATTTT. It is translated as CASSPEQISTDTQYF.

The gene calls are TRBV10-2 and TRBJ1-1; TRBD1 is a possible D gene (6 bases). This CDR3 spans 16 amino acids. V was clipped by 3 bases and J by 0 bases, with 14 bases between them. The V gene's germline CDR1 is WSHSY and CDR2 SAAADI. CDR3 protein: CASSEGTRIMNTEAFF. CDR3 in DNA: TGCGCCAGCAGTGAAGGGACAAGAATCATGAACACTGAAGCTTTCTTT.

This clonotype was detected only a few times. The CDR3 nucleotides read TGTGCCAGCGCTGTAATGACAGGGGGAGGTGGTCAGCCCCAGCATTTT. This codes for CASAVMTGGGGQPQHF. The V gene is TRBV7-6, the J gene TRBJ1-5, with 9 bases aligning to TRBD1. J gave up 6 bases and V 8 bases, and 14 bases lay outside the gene matches. CDR3 length equals 16 residues. CDR1 is SGHVS, CDR2 FNYEAQ, per germline.

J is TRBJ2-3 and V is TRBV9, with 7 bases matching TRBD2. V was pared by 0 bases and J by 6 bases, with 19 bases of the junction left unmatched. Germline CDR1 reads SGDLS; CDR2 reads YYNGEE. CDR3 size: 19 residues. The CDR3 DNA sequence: TGTGCCAGCAGCGTAGTGGGGTTGGTAGCGGGCCCCTTGTGGGATACGCAGTATTTT. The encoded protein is CASSVVGLVAGPLWDTQYF.

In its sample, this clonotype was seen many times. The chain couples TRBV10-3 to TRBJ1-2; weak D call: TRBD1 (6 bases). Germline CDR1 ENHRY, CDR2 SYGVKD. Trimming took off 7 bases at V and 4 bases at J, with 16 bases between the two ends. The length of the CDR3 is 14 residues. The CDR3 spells CAIKAPGEAYGYTF. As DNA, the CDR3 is TGTGCCATCAAGGCCCCAGGGGAGGCCTATGGCTACACCTTC.

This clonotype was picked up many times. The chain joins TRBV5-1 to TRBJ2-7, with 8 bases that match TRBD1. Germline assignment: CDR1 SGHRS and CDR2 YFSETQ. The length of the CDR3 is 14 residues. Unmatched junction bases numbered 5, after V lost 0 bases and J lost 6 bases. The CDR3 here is CASSLGQGASEQYF. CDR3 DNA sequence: TGCGCCAGCAGCTTGGGCCAGGGGGCAAGCGAGCAGTACTTC.

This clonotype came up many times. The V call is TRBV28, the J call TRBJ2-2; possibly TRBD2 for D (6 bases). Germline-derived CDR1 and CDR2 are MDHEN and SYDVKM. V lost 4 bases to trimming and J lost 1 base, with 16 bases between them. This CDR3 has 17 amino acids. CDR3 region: CASSSPEGRGNTGELFF. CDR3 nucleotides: TGTGCCAGCAGTTCTCCCGAGGGGCGGGGGAACACCGGGGAGCTGTTTTTT.

The CDR3 reads CASSLIGWTGGGGPQYF. The CDR3 DNA reads as TGTGCCAGCAGTTTGATTGGGTGGACAGGGGGCGGAGGTCCCCAGTACTTC. This sequence joins TRBV28 and TRBJ2-5, with TRBD1 identical over 11 bases. The CDR3 length is 17 residues. V trimming: 3 bases; J trimming: 9 bases; junction bases outside the gene matches: 15. Germline V lookup: CDR1 MDHEN, CDR2 SYDVKM.

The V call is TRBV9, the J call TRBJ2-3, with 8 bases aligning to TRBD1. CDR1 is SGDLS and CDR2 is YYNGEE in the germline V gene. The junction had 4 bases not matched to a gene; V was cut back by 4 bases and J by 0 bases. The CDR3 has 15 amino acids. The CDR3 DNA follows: TGTGCCAGCAGCCTGGACAGGGAGAGCACAGATACGCAGTATTTT. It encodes CASSLDRESTDTQYF.

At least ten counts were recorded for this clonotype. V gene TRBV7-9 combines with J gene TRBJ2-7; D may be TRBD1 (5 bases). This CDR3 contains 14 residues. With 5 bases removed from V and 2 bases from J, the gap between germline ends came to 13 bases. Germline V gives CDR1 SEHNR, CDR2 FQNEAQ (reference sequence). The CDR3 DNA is TGTGCCAGCAGCCCCAGGGTGGATCCCTACGAGCAGTACTTC. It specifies CASSPRVDPYEQYF. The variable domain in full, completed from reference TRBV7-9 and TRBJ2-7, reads DTGVSQNPRHKITKRGQNVTFRCDPISEHNRLYWYRQTLGQGPEFLTYFQNEAQLEKSRLLSDRFSAERPKGSFSTLEIQRTEQGDSAMYLCASSPRVDPYEQYFGPGTRLTVT.

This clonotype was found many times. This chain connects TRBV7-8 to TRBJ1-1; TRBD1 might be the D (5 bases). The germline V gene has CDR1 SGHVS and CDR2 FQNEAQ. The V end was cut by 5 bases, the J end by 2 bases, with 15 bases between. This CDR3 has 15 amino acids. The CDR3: CASSTWGGGNTEAFF. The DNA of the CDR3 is TGTGCCAGCAGCACCTGGGGGGGGGGAAACACTGAAGCTTTCTTT.

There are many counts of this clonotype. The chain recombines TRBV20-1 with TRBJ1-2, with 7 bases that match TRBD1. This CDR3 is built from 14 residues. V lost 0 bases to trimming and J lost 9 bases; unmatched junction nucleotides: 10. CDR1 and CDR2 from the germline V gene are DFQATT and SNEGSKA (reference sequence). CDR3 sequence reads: CSARDSPRGRSYTF. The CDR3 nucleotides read TGCAGTGCTAGAGATTCACCGAGGGGGCGAAGCTACACCTTC.